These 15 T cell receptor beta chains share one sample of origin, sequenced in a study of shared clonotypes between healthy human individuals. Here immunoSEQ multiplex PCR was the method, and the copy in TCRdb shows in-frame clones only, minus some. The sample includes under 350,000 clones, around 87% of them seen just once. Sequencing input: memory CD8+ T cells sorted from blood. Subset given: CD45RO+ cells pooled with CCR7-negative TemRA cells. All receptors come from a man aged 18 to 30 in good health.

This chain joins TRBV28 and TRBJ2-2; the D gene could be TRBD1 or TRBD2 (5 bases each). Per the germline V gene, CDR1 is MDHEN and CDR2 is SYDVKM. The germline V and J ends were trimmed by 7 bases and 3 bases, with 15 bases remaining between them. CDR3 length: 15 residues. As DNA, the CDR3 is TGTGCCAGCAACCTTGGGACCCGGGACACCGGGGAGCTGTTTTTT. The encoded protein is CASNLGTRDTGELFF.

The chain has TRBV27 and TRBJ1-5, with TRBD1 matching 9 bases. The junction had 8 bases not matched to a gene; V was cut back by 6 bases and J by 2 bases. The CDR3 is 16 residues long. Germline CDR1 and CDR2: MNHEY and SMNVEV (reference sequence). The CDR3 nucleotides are TGTGCCAGCAGCACCGGGACAGGGATTGGCAATCAGCCCCAGCATTTT. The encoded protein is CASSTGTGIGNQPQHF.

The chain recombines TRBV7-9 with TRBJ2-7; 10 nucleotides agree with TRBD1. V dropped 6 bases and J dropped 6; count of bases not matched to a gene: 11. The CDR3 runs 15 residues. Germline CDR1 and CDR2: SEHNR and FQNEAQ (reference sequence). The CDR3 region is CASSRTGTGASEQYF. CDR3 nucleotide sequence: TGTGCCAGCAGTAGAACCGGGACAGGGGCTTCCGAGCAGTACTTC.

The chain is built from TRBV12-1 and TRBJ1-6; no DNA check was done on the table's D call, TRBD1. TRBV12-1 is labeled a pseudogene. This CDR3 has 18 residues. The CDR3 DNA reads TGTGCCAGCAGCTTAAGTAAGGGGGCAGGGTCCTATAATTCACCCCTCCACTTT. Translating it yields CASSLSKGAGSYNSPLHF.

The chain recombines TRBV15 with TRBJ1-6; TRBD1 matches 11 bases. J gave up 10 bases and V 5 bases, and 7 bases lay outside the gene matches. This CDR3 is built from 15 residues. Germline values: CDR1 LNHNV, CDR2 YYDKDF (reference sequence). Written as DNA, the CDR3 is TGTGCCACCAGCCGGGACAGGGGGTCCAGATCACCCCTCCACTTT. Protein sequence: CATSRDRGSRSPLHF.

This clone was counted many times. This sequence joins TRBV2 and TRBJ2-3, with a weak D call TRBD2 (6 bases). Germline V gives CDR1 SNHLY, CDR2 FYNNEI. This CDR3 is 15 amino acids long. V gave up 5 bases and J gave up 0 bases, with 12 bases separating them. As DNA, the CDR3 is TGTGCCAGCAGTTTAGCGGCCCAAAGCACAGATACGCAGTATTTT. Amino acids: CASSLAAQSTDTQYF.

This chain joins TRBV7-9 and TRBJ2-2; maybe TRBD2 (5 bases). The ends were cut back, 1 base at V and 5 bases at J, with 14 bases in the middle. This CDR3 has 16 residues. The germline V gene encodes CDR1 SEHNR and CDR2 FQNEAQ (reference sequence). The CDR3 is CASSLGGNGVTGELFF. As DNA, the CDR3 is TGTGCCAGCAGCTTAGGAGGGAATGGGGTGACCGGGGAGCTGTTTTTT.

CDR3 region: CASSPPSIAGDHEQFF. CDR3 DNA: TGTGCCAGCTCACCACCATCGATAGCGGGAGATCATGAGCAGTTCTTC. This rearrangement joins TRBV18 to TRBJ2-1, with 9 nucleotides matching TRBD2. Losses at the gene ends were 0 bases for V and 8 bases for J; bases not matched to a gene: 8. From germline, CDR1 is KGHSH and CDR2 LQKENI. The CDR3 runs 16 residues.

The CDR3 spells CASSLNAASQFDEQYF. CDR3 sequence (DNA): TGTGCCAGCAGCTTAAACGCGGCTAGTCAGTTCGACGAGCAGTACTTC. The chain is built from TRBV7-3 and TRBJ2-7; unclear D gene. Germline CDR1 SGHTA, CDR2 FQGTGA. Between the trimmed V and J ends, which lost 1 base and 5 bases, there was a span of 18 bases. The CDR3 sequence is 16 residues long.

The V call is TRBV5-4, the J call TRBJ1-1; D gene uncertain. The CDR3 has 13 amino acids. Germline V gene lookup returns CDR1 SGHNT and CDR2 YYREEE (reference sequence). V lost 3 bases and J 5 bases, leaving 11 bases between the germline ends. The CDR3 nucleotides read TGTGCCAGCAGCTACGATGCGGGGACTGAAGCTTTCTTT. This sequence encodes CASSYDAGTEAFF.

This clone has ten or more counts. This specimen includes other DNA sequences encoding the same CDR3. The CDR3 DNA sequence: TGTGCCAGCAGTGTTGACTATGGCTACACCTTC. This codes for CASSVDYGYTF. The J gene is TRBJ1-2, the V gene TRBV2; no clear D. Germline-derived CDR1 and CDR2 are SNHLY and FYNNEI. CDR3 length: 11 residues. V was cut by 4 bases and J by 3 bases, with 3 bases left in between.

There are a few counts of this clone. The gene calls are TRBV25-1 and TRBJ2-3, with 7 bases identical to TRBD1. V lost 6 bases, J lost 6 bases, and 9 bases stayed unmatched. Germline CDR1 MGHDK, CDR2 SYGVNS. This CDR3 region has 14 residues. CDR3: CASRRTGSADTQYF. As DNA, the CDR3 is TGTGCCAGCAGAAGGACAGGTTCGGCGGATACGCAGTATTTT.

The DNA of the CDR3 is TGTGCCAGCAGCCCACTACCCCGGGACATCACCTTAGGCAAAGCTTACGAGCAGTACTTC. Encoded protein: CASSPLPRDITLGKAYEQYF. This chain links TRBV27 with TRBJ2-7; D is possibly TRBD1 (6 bases). This CDR3 has 20 amino acids. The V end lost 6 bases, the J end lost 4 bases, and 34 bases lay between the germline ends. CDR1 is MNHEY and CDR2 is SMNVEV in the germline V gene (reference sequence).

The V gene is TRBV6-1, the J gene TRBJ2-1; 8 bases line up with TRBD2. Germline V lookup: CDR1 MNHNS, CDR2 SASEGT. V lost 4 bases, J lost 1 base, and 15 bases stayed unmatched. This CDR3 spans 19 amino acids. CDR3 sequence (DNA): TGTGCCAGCAGTGGGGAGTCGAGCGGGAGAAGGGGGTCCTACAATGAGCAGTTCTTC. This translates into CASSGESSGRRGSYNEQFF.

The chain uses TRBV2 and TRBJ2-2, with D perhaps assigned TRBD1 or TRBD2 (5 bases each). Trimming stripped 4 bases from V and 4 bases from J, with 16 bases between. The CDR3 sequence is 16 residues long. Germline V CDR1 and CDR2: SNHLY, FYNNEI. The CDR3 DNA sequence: TGTGCCAGCAGTGGGACCAGGGACCTACTCACCGGGGAGCTGTTTTTT. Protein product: CASSGTRDLLTGELFF. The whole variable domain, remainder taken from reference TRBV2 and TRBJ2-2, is EPEVTQTPSHQVTQMGQEVILRCVPISNHLYFYWYRQILGQKVEFLVSFYNNEISEKSEIFDDQFSVERPDGSNFTLKIRSTKLEDSAMYFCASSGTRDLLTGELFFGEGSRLTVL.